These 18 T cell receptor beta chains originate from one sample sequenced in a study of cytomegalovirus exposure and HLA in healthy donors. PCR primers comprised 60 Vbeta and 13 Jbeta primers. The table came from immunoSEQ multiplex PCR; TCRdb's copy has only in-frame clones and leaves some out. The top ten clones hold 5.4% of a sample with about 170,000 clones, approximately 73% of them seen once. The sample was PBMCs. The receptors shown here come from a woman aged 18-30 years in good health and CMV-seropositive.

The V call is TRBV5-1, the J call TRBJ2-7; D gene unclear. CDR3 length equals 12 residues. CDR1 is SGHRS and CDR2 is YFSETQ in the germline V gene. Trimming removed 7 bases from V and 3 bases from J, with 11 bases in between. The CDR3 loop reads CASGQDDYEQYF. In nucleotides, the CDR3 is TGCGCCAGCGGGCAGGATGACTACGAGCAGTACTTC.

This clone turned up a few times. The rearrangement uses TRBV4-3 and TRBJ1-2; D is undetermined. Trimming removed 0 bases at V and 7 bases at J, with 12 bases between. The CDR3 length is 14 residues. Germline V gives CDR1 LGHNA, CDR2 YSLEER. CDR3 in DNA: TGCGCCAGCAGCCAAGACAGCTTCGGAGGTGGCTACACCTTC. Protein: CASSQDSFGGGYTF.

The rearrangement links TRBV7-3 to TRBJ2-2; 10 nucleotides line up with TRBD2. The CDR3 loop spans 16 amino acids. Germline loops: CDR1 SGHTA, CDR2 FQGTGA. The V gene end was trimmed by 3 bases and the J gene end by 1 base; junction bases not matched to a gene: 2. CDR3: CASSFASGGNTGELFF. The CDR3 nucleotides read TGTGCCAGCAGCTTTGCTAGCGGGGGGAACACCGGGGAGCTGTTTTTT. Full variable domain (outside the CDR3, taken from reference TRBV7-3 and TRBJ2-2): GAGVSQTPSNKVTEKGKYVELRCDPISGHTALYWYRQSLGQGPEFLIYFQGTGAADDSGLPNDRFFAVRPEGSVSTLKIQRTERGDSAVYLCASSFASGGNTGELFFGEGSRLTVL.

The V gene is TRBV7-9, the J gene TRBJ2-5; TRBD1 aligns across 8 bases. Germline-derived CDR1 and CDR2 are SEHNR and FQNEAQ (reference sequence). Trimming removed 3 bases from V and 11 bases from J; junction bases left unmatched: 11. The CDR3 is made up of 14 amino acids. Here the CDR3 DNA reads TGTGCCAGCAGCTTCCAGGGGGCTTCTGTGGAGCAGTACTTC. Protein product: CASSFQGASVEQYF.

The genes are TRBV2 and TRBJ2-2, with 9 bases aligning to TRBD2. The V gene end was trimmed by 11 bases and the J gene end by 5 bases; junction bases not matched to a gene: 15. From germline, CDR1 is SNHLY and CDR2 FYNNEI. This CDR3 comprises 16 residues. The CDR3 DNA follows: TGTGCCGGAAGCGGGGGGCCCCGAACTGCGACCGGGGAGCTGTTTTTT. This sequence encodes CAGSGGPRTATGELFF.

In this sample, this clone turned up once. Distinct nucleotide sequences in the sample also encode this CDR3. The genes are TRBV20-1 and TRBJ2-5; TRBD1 is a possible D gene (6 bases). V lost 6 bases and J 2 bases, leaving 7 bases between the germline ends. CDR1 DFQATT and CDR2 SNEGSKA come from the germline V gene (reference sequence). The CDR3 runs 11 residues. CDR3 sequence reads: CSATGQETQYF. CDR3 sequence (DNA): TGCAGTGCGACAGGTCAAGAGACCCAGTACTTC.

V usage is TRBV19 and J usage is TRBJ1-2; 11 nucleotides agree with TRBD1. Looked up from germline, CDR1 is LNHDA and CDR2 is SQIVND (reference sequence). The length of the CDR3 is 15 residues. J gave up 8 bases and V 3 bases, and 8 bases lay outside the gene matches. The DNA of the CDR3 is TGTGCCAGTAGTATTTCCGGACAGGGGGCGCGCGGCTACACCTTC. It specifies CASSISGQGARGYTF. The variable domain in full, with the rest retrieved from reference TRBV19 and TRBJ1-2, is DGGITQSPKYLFRKEGQNVTLSCEQNLNHDAMYWYRQDPGQGLRLIYYSQIVNDFQKGDIAEGYSVSREKKESFPLTVTSAQKNPTAFYLCASSISGQGARGYTFGSGTRLTVV.

The chain has TRBV5-1 and TRBJ1-5, with a possible D match to TRBD1 (5 bases). There are 13 residues in the CDR3. Trimming pared 0 bases from V and 7 bases from J, leaving 8 bases between. The germline V gene encodes CDR1 SGHRS and CDR2 YFSETQ. CDR3 residues: CASSLVGGQPQHF. As DNA, the CDR3 is TGCGCCAGCAGCTTGGTGGGGGGACAGCCCCAGCATTTT.

CDR3 region: CASSLVGDSYEQYF. Here the CDR3 DNA reads TGTGCCAGCAGCTTGGTGGGGGACTCTTACGAGCAGTACTTC. The genes are TRBV5-5 and TRBJ2-7; a weak D match, TRBD2 (6 bases). Trimming pared 0 bases from V and 4 bases from J, leaving 11 bases between. CDR1 SGHKS and CDR2 YYEKEE come from the germline V gene (reference sequence). The CDR3 runs 14 residues.

The chain links TRBV15 to TRBJ1-6, with TRBD1 identical over 10 bases. The CDR3 runs to 16 residues. Germline CDR1 reads LNHNV; CDR2 reads YYDKDF (reference sequence). Trimming cost V 3 bases and J 6 bases; bases outside gene matches: 5. The CDR3 sequence is CATSRTGGFGNSPLHF. The CDR3 bases are TGTGCCACCAGCAGGACAGGGGGCTTCGGTAATTCACCCCTCCACTTT.

The chain joins TRBV18 to TRBJ1-1; no definite D call. The germline V gene has CDR1 KGHSH and CDR2 LQKENI. The CDR3 runs to 15 residues. Trimming cost V 3 bases and J 8 bases, with 19 bases left between them. CDR3 loop: CASSPATSTGREAFF. The CDR3 DNA is TGTGCCAGCTCACCCGCGACAAGTACCGGCCGCGAAGCTTTCTTT.

This clone was detected only a few times. One end of the junction fails to match germline, which may point to a read error. The chain employs TRBV20-1 and TRBJ1-1; D possibly corresponds to TRBD1 (6 bases). Germline CDR1 and CDR2: DFQATT and SNEGSKA (reference sequence). The CDR3 has 9 residues. The CDR3 is CSAMGDRNF. CDR3 sequence (DNA): TGCAGTGCTATGGGTGACAGGAATTTT.

The chain's CDR3 is CASSASDTSYEQYF. CDR3 nucleotide sequence: TGTGCCAGCAGTGCTTCGGACACCTCCTACGAGCAGTACTTC. The gene calls are TRBV2 and TRBJ2-7; D perhaps matches TRBD1 (5 bases). Trimming removed 4 bases from V and 0 bases from J, with 10 bases in between. The CDR3 length is 14 residues. Germline loops: CDR1 SNHLY, CDR2 FYNNEI.

This clone was counted a few times. Germline and junction disagree at one end, which may indicate a read error. V is TRBV7-9 and J is TRBJ1-2, with no clear D. The CDR3 loop spans 12 amino acids. CDR1 is SEHNR, CDR2 FQNEAQ, per germline (reference sequence). The DNA for the CDR3 is TGTTCCAGCAGCCCAGACATCTATGGCTACACCTTC. Its protein is CSSSPDIYGYTF.

This rearrangement joins TRBV5-6 to TRBJ1-6; weak D call: TRBD1 (6 bases). Germline V gene lookup returns CDR1 SGHDT and CDR2 YYEEEE. V lost 4 bases, J lost 2 bases, and 19 bases lay in between. CDR3 size: 18 residues. For the CDR3, the DNA is TGTGCCAGCAGCGTGAGCTGGGACACCAAACCCTATAATTCACCCCTCCACTTT. It translates to CASSVSWDTKPYNSPLHF.

J is TRBJ2-3 and V is TRBV28; 11 bases match TRBD1. V lost 5 bases to trimming and J lost 7 bases; unmatched junction nucleotides: 8. The CDR3 extends over 15 amino acids. The germline V gene has CDR1 MDHEN and CDR2 SYDVKM. The CDR3 here is CASSTTGQGAYTQYF. CDR3 nucleotides: TGTGCCAGCAGTACAACCGGACAGGGGGCATATACGCAGTATTTT.

This clone was detected only a few times. The chain employs TRBV11-2 and TRBJ2-2, with D unresolved. CDR1 is SGHAT and CDR2 is FQNNGV in the germline V gene. The CDR3 loop spans 13 amino acids. V shed 5 bases and J shed 7 bases, with 11 bases lying between them. The CDR3 region is CASSSQGVGELFF. The DNA for the CDR3 is TGTGCCAGCAGCAGCCAAGGAGTCGGGGAGCTGTTTTTT.

The rearrangement uses TRBV28 and TRBJ1-3, with 9 positions matching TRBD1. Germline CDR1 and CDR2: MDHEN and SYDVKM. The CDR3 extends over 15 amino acids. J gave up 1 base and V 6 bases, and 4 bases lay outside the gene matches. As DNA, the CDR3 is TGTGCCAGCAGGACGACAGGGGGGTCTGGAAACACCATATATTTT. This sequence encodes CASRTTGGSGNTIYF.